The rows below give T cell receptor beta chains drawn from one sample of a study of cytomegalovirus exposure and HLA in healthy donors. Profiled with immunoSEQ multiplex PCR; TCRdb holds only in-frame clones, not every one. This table has about 180,000 clones, 75% to 85% appearing once. The sequenced material came from PBMCs. The source of these receptors is an older woman in good health and CMV-seropositive. The CDR3 runs from the conserved cysteine through the conserved F or W.

V: TRBV7-2; CDR3: CASSLNARGEQYF
V: TRBV18; CDR3: CASSPPGSRGETQYF
V: TRBV28; CDR3: CASREDRAPYEQYF
V: TRBV6-5; CDR3: CASSYSAGGPRDTQYF
V: TRBV27; CDR3: CASRLTGASAGNTIYF
V: TRBV4-2; CDR3: CASSSWTSGIYNEQFF
V: TRBV28; CDR3: CASSLYSGEQFF
V: TRBV28; CDR3: CATHPQALSGNTIYF
V: TRBV5-1; CDR3: CASSVGTGEETQYF
V: TRBV6-5; CDR3: CASTEDGSYEQYF
V: TRBV5-8; CDR3: CASSFRDRGRDTEAFF
V: TRBV28; CDR3: CASSSGRGGRQPQHF
V: TRBV28; CDR3: CASTGTGGFWNYGYTF
V: TRBV27; CDR3: CASSPHRTGYRANVLTF
V: TRBV5-4; CDR3: CASSLGGTGVNTEAFF
V: TRBV10-1; CDR3: CASIGQGAAAGVYEQYF
V: TRBV7-9; CDR3: CASSLDWRSSSYEQYF
V: TRBV28; CDR3: CASSFPQGLGSTNEKLFF
V: TRBV5-4; CDR3: CASSSAGLAGSGETQYF
V: TRBV30; CDR3: CAWSVPREYVREQYF
V: TRBV5-4; CDR3: CASSLRRGLYGYTF
V: TRBV7-3; CDR3: CASSSLGRAYGYTF
V: TRBV28; CDR3: CASSPNLVPFEAFF
V: TRBV19; CDR3: CASRRAGTGKDEQFF
V: TRBV7-6; CDR3: CASSLGTGQETQYF
V: TRBV27; CDR3: CASSREGLAMYNEQFF
V: TRBV25-1; CDR3: CASTKTGGDYGYTF
V: TRBV4-2; CDR3: CASSHPGVNTEAFF
V: TRBV29-1; CDR3: CSGGQGNTGELFF
V: TRBV4-1; CDR3: CASSPPLAGGREQYF
V: TRBV5-8; CDR3: CASSLPGTDRAPFHF
V: TRBV2; CDR3: CASSDTDGEGIGLHF
V: TRBV30; CDR3: CAGRGRGLHEQYF
V: TRBV7-9; CDR3: CASSIPRSGTSGNTDTQYF
V: TRBV7-3; CDR3: CASSFGINQPQHF
V: TRBV2; CDR3: CASSYRGGEGGNTIYF
V: TRBV6-6; CDR3: CAAARAGGNNEQFF
V: TRBV28; CDR3: CASDSPGQSNTGELFF
V: TRBV19; CDR3: CASSIFPNQPQHF
V: TRBV29-1; CDR3: CSVRNHRDTNTEAFF
V: TRBV5-1; CDR3: CASSFMQGAGEQYF
V: TRBV5-6; CDR3: CASSLVGTSGGYQETQYF
V: TRBV9; CDR3: CASSLGQGLAKNSQYF
V: TRBV19; CDR3: CASTGTGYQYGYTF
V: TRBV19; CDR3: CASKFRAGGPSDTQYF
V: TRBV11-2; CDR3: CASSLDRGGETQYF
V: TRBV13; CDR3: CASSSTGWGTNEKLFF
V: TRBV5-5; CDR3: CASSFFQALALNTEAFF
V: TRBV2; CDR3: CASILDEVNEKLFF
V: TRBV4-1; CDR3: CASSATQGASETQYF
V: TRBV5-1; CDR3: CASSGQGAGGEKLFF
V: TRBV28; CDR3: CASSLDYTEAFF
V: TRBV7-3; CDR3: CASSPGGTGELFF
V: TRBV5-4; CDR3: CASSLARGGGLNYGYTF
V: TRBV11-2; CDR3: CASSLLGGEGELFF
V: TRBV27; CDR3: CASRGQGLSNQPQHF
V: TRBV19; CDR3: CASSRGEGAKNQPQHF
V: TRBV18; CDR3: CASSPIQATGTEAFF
V: TRBV6-5; CDR3: CASSPDSYGYTF
V: TRBV30; CDR3: CAWRTGERTEAFF